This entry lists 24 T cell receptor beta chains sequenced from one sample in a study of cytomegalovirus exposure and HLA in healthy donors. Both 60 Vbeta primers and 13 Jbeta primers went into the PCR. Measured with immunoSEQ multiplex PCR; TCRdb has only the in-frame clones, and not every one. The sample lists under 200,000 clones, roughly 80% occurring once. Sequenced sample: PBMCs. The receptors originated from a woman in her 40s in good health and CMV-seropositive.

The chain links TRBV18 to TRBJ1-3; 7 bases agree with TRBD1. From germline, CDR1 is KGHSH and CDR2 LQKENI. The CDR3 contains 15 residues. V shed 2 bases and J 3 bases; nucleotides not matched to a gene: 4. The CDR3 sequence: CASSPTTGNGNTIYF. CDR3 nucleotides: TGTGCCAGCTCACCAACGACAGGGAATGGAAACACCATATATTTT.

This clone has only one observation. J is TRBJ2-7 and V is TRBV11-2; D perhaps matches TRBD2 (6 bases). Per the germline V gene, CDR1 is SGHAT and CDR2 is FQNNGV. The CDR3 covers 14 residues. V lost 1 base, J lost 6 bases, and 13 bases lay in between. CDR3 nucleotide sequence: TGTGCCAGCAGCTTAGTACTGTTGGGGGGCGAGCAGTACTTC. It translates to CASSLVLLGGEQYF.

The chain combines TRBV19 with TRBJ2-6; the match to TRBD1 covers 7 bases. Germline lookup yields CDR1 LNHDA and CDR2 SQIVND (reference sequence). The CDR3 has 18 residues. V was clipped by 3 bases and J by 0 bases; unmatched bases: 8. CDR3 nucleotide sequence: TGTGCCAGTAGTATCCCGGGACAGAGCTCCTCTGGGGCCAACGTCCTGACTTTC. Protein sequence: CASSIPGQSSSGANVLTF.

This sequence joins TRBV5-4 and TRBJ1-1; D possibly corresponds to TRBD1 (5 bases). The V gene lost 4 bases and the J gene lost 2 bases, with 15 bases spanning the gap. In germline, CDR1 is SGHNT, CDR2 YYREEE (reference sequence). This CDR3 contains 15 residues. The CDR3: CASSASGRRNTEAFF. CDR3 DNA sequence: TGTGCCAGCAGCGCTTCAGGGAGGAGAAACACTGAAGCTTTCTTT. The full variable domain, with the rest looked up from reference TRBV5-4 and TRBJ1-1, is ETGVTQSPTHLIKTRGQQVTLRCSSQSGHNTVSWYQQALGQGPQFIFQYYREEENGRGNFPPRFSGLQFPNYSSELNVNALELDDSALYLCASSASGRRNTEAFFGQGTRLTVV.

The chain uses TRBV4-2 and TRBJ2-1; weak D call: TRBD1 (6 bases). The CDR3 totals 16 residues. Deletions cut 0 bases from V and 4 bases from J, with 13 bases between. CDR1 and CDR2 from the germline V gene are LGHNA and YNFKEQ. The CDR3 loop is CASSQEGLRGYNEQFF. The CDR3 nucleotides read TGTGCCAGCAGCCAAGAAGGCTTAAGGGGGTACAATGAGCAGTTCTTC.

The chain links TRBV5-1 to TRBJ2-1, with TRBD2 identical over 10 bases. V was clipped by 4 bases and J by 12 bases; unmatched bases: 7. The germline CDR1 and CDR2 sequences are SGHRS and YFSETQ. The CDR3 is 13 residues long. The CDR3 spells CASSMTSGSLQFF. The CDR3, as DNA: TGCGCCAGCAGCATGACTAGCGGGTCCCTGCAGTTCTTC.

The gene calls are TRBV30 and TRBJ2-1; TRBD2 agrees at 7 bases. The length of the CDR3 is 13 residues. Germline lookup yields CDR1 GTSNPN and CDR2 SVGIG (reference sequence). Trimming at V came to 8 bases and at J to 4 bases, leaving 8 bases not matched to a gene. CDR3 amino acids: CAGTRDYYNEQFF. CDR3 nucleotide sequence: TGTGCCGGCACCCGGGACTATTACAATGAGCAGTTCTTC.

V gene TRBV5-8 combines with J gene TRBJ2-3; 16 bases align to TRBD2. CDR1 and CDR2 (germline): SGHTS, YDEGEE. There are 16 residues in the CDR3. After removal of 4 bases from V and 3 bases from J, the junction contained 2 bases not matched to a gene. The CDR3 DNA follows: TGTGCCAGCAGCCCGGGACTAGCGGGAGGGACAGATACGCAGTATTTT. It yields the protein CASSPGLAGGTDTQYF.

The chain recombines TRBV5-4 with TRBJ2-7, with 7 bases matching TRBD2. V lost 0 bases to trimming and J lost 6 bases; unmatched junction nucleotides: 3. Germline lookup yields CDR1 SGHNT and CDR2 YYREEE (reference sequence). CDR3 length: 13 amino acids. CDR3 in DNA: TGTGCCAGCAGCTTGGGACTAGCCGGCGAGCAGTACTTC. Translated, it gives CASSLGLAGEQYF.

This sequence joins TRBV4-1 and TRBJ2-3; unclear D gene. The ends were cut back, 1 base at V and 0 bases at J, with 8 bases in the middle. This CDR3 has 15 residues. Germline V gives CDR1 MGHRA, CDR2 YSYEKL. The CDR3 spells CASSQVPTSTDTQYF. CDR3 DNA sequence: TGCGCCAGCAGCCAAGTACCCACTAGCACAGATACGCAGTATTTT.

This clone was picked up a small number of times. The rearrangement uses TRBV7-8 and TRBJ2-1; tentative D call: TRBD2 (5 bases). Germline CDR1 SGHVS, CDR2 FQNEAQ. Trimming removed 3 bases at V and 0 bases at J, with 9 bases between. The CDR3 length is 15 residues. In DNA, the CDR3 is TGTGCCAGCAGCTTCGGGGAATTCTCCTACAATGAGCAGTTCTTC. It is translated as CASSFGEFSYNEQFF.

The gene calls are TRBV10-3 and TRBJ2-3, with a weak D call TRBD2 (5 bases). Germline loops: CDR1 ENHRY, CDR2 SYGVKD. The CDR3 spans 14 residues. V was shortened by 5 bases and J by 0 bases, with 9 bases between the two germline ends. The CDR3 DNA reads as TGTGCCATCAGTCCCGGGATTAGCACAGATACGCAGTATTTT. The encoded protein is CAISPGISTDTQYF.

CDR3 sequence (DNA): TGTGCCAGCGGCGTGGAGATAGGAGGTGGCGAGCAGTACTTC. The encoded protein is CASGVEIGGGEQYF. The chain joins TRBV14 to TRBJ2-7; D may be TRBD2 (5 bases). V lost 8 bases and J lost 6, with 20 bases in between. The germline CDR1 and CDR2 sequences are SGHDN and FVKESK. The CDR3 runs to 14 residues.

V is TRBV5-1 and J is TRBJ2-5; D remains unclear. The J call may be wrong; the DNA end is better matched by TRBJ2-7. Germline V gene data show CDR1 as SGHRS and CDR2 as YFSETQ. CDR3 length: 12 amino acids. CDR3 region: CASSLDNYEQYF. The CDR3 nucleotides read TGCGCCAGCAGCTTGGACAACTACGAGCAGTACTTC.

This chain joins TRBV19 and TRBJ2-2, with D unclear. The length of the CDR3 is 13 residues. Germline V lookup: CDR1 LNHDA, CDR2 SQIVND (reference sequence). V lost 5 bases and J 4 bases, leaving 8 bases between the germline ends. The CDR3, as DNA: TGTGCCAGTAGTTGGCGGTCCACCGGGGAGCTGTTTTTT. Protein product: CASSWRSTGELFF.

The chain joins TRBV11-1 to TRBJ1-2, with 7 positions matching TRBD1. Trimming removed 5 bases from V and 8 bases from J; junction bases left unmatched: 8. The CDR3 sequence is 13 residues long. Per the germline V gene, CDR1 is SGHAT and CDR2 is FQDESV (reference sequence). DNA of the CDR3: TGTGCCAGCAGCCCGGACAGAGGGGGCGGCTACACCTTC. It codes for CASSPDRGGGYTF.

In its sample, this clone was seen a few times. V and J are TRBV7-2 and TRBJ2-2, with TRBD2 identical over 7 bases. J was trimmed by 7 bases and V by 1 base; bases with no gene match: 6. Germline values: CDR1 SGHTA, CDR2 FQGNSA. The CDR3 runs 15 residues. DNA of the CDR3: TGTGCCAGCAGCTTAGTGGCGGGAGCTGGCGGGGAGCTGTTTTTT. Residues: CASSLVAGAGGELFF.

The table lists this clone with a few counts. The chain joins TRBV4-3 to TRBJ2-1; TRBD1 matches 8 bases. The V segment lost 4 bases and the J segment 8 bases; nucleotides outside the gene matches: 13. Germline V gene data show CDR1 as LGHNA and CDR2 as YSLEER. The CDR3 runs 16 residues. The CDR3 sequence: CASSPGGGQGWYEQFF. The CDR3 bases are TGCGCCAGCAGCCCCGGGGGAGGACAGGGCTGGTATGAGCAGTTCTTC.

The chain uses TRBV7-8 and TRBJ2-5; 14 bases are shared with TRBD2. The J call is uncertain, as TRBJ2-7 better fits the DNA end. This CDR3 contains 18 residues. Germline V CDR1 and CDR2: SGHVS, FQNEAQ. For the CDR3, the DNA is TGTGCCAGCAGCAGGACTAGCGGGAGGTCGCGGGGAAACTACGAGCAGTACTTC. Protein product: CASSRTSGRSRGNYEQYF.

The CDR3 protein is CASSQGQGAYSGANVLTF. The CDR3 coding sequence is TGTGCCAGCAGCCAAGGACAGGGGGCCTACTCTGGGGCCAACGTCCTGACTTTC. The gene calls are TRBV14 and TRBJ2-6, with TRBD1 matching over 10 bases. The trim removed 1 base at V and 0 bases at J, leaving 3 bases unmatched. This CDR3 spans 18 amino acids. Germline V gene lookup returns CDR1 SGHDN and CDR2 FVKESK.

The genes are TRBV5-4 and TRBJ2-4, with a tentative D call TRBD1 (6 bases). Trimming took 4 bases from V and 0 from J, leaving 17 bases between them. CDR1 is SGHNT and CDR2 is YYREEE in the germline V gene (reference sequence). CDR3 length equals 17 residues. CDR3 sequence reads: CASSGSTGTLAKNIQYF. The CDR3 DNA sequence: TGTGCCAGCAGCGGATCAACAGGGACCCTAGCCAAAAACATTCAGTACTTC.

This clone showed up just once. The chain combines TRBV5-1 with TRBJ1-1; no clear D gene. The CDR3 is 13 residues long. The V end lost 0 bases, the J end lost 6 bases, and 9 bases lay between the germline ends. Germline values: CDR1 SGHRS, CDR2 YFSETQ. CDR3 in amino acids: CASSLGGLAEAFF. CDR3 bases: TGCGCCAGCAGCTTGGGAGGTCTGGCTGAAGCTTTCTTT.

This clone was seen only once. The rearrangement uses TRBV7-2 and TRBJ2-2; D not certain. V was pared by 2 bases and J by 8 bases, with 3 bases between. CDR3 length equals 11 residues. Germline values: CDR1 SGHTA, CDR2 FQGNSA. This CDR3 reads CASSLYGELFF. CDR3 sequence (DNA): TGTGCCAGCAGCTTATATGGGGAGCTGTTTTTT.

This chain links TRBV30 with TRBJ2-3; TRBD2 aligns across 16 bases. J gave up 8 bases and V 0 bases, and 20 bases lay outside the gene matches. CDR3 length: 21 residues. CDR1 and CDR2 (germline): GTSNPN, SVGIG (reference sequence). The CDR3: CAWSVKSGTSGRAFGFGTQYF. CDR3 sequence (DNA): TGTGCCTGGAGTGTAAAGTCCGGGACTAGCGGGAGGGCCTTCGGTTTTGGTACGCAGTATTTT.